Shown below are 23 T cell receptor beta chains from a single sample sequenced in a study of blood T cell repertoires in COVID-19. The data were produced by immunoSEQ multiplex PCR, yet TCRdb's version contains in-frame clones alone and is incomplete. The data contain about 130,000 clones, 85% of them singletons. What was sequenced was peripheral blood. These receptors came from a woman at least 80 years old with acute or convalescent COVID-19.

The chain joins TRBV18 to TRBJ2-4, with no clear D. V shed 0 bases and J shed 0 bases, with 3 bases lying between them. Germline-derived CDR1 and CDR2 are KGHSH and LQKENI. The CDR3 has 14 residues. The CDR3 coding sequence is TGTGCCAGCTCACCACCCCTAGCCAAAAACATTCAGTACTTC. This gives the protein CASSPPLAKNIQYF.

The chain employs TRBV11-2 and TRBJ2-7; 9 bases match TRBD2. V lost 2 bases to trimming and J lost 3 bases; unmatched junction nucleotides: 2. Looked up from germline, CDR1 is SGHAT and CDR2 is FQNNGV. The CDR3 contains 14 residues. CDR3 sequence: CASSLILAGYEQYV. The CDR3 DNA sequence: TGTGCCAGCAGCTTAATACTAGCGGGCTACGAGCAGTACGTC.

The chain uses TRBV28 and TRBJ1-1; D is uncertain. CDR1 is MDHEN, CDR2 SYDVKM, per germline. The length of the CDR3 is 16 residues. The germline V and J ends were trimmed by 1 base and 1 base, with 13 bases remaining between them. The CDR3 sequence: CASSLFPGVGNTEAFF. DNA of the CDR3: TGTGCCAGCAGTTTATTCCCAGGCGTGGGGAACACTGAAGCTTTCTTT. Filled out from reference TRBV28 and TRBJ1-1, the complete variable domain reads DVKVTQSSRYLVKRTGEKVFLECVQDMDHENMFWYRQDPGLGLRLIYFSYDVKMKEKGDIPEGYSVSREKKERFSLILESASTNQTSMYLCASSLFPGVGNTEAFFGQGTRLTVV.

The chain couples TRBV6-5 to TRBJ1-5; D possibly corresponds to TRBD1 (5 bases). There are 14 residues in the CDR3. V was trimmed by 2 bases and J by 3 bases, leaving 8 bases between them. CDR1 and CDR2 from the germline V gene are MNHEY and SVGAGI. The CDR3, as DNA: TGTGCCAGCAGTTACCAGGGTCCCAATCAGCCCCAGCATTTT. This encodes CASSYQGPNQPQHF.

The chain joins TRBV19 to TRBJ2-5, with 10 positions matching TRBD1. Germline V gene data show CDR1 as LNHDA and CDR2 as SQIVND (reference sequence). Trimming removed 4 bases from V and 4 bases from J; junction bases left unmatched: 18. The CDR3 consists of 19 residues. The CDR3 DNA follows: TGTGCCAGTAGTACTGAACCGGGACAGGGGCACCATCGGGCAGAGACCCAGTACTTC. Protein product: CASSTEPGQGHHRAETQYF.

V usage is TRBV15 and J usage is TRBJ1-4; maybe TRBD1 (5 bases). This CDR3 comprises 13 residues. Germline V lookup: CDR1 LNHNV, CDR2 YYDKDF (reference sequence). The V end lost 7 bases, the J end lost 7 bases, and 13 bases lay between the germline ends. In DNA, the CDR3 is TGTGCCACCATACGTGGGGCTGGTGAAAAACTGTTTTTT. It yields the protein CATIRGAGEKLFF.

This rearrangement joins TRBV3-1 (or the pseudogene TRBV3-2) to TRBJ1-5; 8 bases map to TRBD1. Germline V gene lookup returns CDR1 LGHDT and CDR2 YNNKEL (reference sequence). The CDR3 is made up of 16 amino acids. The V gene end was trimmed by 4 bases and the J gene end by 3 bases; junction bases not matched to a gene: 8. In nucleotides, the CDR3 is TGTGCCAGCAGCCGGCCGACAGGGGACGACAATCAGCCCCAGCATTTT. Translation gives CASSRPTGDDNQPQHF.

The J gene is TRBJ1-1, the V gene TRBV10-3; D is uncertain. CDR3 length equals 12 residues. V was cut by 7 bases and J by 5 bases, with 11 bases left in between. Germline assignment: CDR1 ENHRY and CDR2 SYGVKD. The DNA for the CDR3 is TGTGCCATCACCCAGGAGGGAACTGAAGCTTTCTTT. Its translation: CAITQEGTEAFF.

The V call is TRBV19, the J call TRBJ1-1; the D is unclear. The germline gives CDR1 LNHDA, CDR2 SQIVND (reference sequence). Trimming stripped 1 base from V and 1 base from J, with 7 bases between. This CDR3 contains 14 residues. CDR3 loop: CASSIGSWNTEAFF. For the CDR3, the DNA is TGTGCCAGTAGTATAGGGAGTTGGAACACTGAAGCTTTCTTT. Using reference TRBV19 and TRBJ1-1 for the parts outside the CDR3, the full variable domain is DGGITQSPKYLFRKEGQNVTLSCEQNLNHDAMYWYRQDPGQGLRLIYYSQIVNDFQKGDIAEGYSVSREKKESFPLTVTSAQKNPTAFYLCASSIGSWNTEAFFGQGTRLTVV.

The rearrangement links TRBV5-1 to TRBJ1-2; TRBD1 might be the D (5 bases). This CDR3 has 13 residues. The V gene lost 4 bases and the J gene lost 5 bases, with 12 bases spanning the gap. The germline V gene encodes CDR1 SGHRS and CDR2 YFSETQ. The CDR3 sequence: CASSPTGGYGYTF. DNA of the CDR3: TGCGCCAGCAGCCCGACCGGGGGTTATGGCTACACCTTC.

V gene TRBV11-2 combines with J gene TRBJ2-5; 7 nucleotides match TRBD1. The CDR3 covers 16 residues. Germline trimming cut 1 base from V and 2 bases from J; bases unmatched to any gene: 7. The germline V gene encodes CDR1 SGHAT and CDR2 FQNNGV. The CDR3 region has the DNA TGTGCCAGCAGCTTAGCATGGGGACAGCTACAAGAGACCCAGTACTTC. Its protein product is CASSLAWGQLQETQYF.

V usage is TRBV7-2 and J usage is TRBJ2-1; D is undetermined. The CDR3 contains 12 residues. CDR1 is SGHTA, CDR2 FQGNSA, per germline. With 5 bases removed from V and 9 bases from J, the gap between germline ends came to 11 bases. The CDR3 sequence is CASSPHVSEQFF. CDR3 nucleotides: TGTGCCAGCAGCCCGCACGTCAGTGAGCAGTTCTTC. The entire variable domain, with the rest obtained from reference TRBV7-2 and TRBJ2-1, is as follows: GAGVSQSPSNKVTEKGKDVELRCDPISGHTALYWYRQSLGQGLEFLIYFQGNSAPDKSGLPSDRFSAERTGGSVSTLTIQRTQQEDSAVYLCASSPHVSEQFFGPGTRLTVL.

CDR3 protein: CASAESRTAYGYTF. CDR3 nucleotide sequence: TGTGCCAGTGCTGAATCCCGGACAGCGTATGGCTACACCTTC. This chain connects TRBV19 to TRBJ1-2; D possibly corresponds to TRBD1 (6 bases). The CDR3 is 14 residues long. Germline values: CDR1 LNHDA, CDR2 SQIVND (reference sequence). Trimming stripped 8 bases from V and 5 bases from J, with 18 bases between.

The genes are TRBV18 and TRBJ1-3, with D hard to call. Germline V lookup: CDR1 KGHSH, CDR2 LQKENI. The CDR3 contains 16 residues. Trimming stripped 3 bases from V and 2 bases from J, with 14 bases between. Here the CDR3 DNA reads TGTGCCAGCTCACCCTCTTTTAGCGTCGCTGGAAACACCATATATTTT. Protein sequence: CASSPSFSVAGNTIYF.

This clone was picked up one time. J is TRBJ2-2 and V is TRBV9; 10 nucleotides line up with TRBD2. The V gene end was trimmed by 4 bases and the J gene end by 3 bases; junction bases not matched to a gene: 6. The CDR3 extends over 16 amino acids. Germline assignment: CDR1 SGDLS and CDR2 YYNGEE. This CDR3 reads CASSQRGGADTGELFF. For the CDR3, the DNA is TGTGCCAGCAGCCAGCGGGGGGGCGCGGACACCGGGGAGCTGTTTTTT. The variable domain in full, completed from reference TRBV9 and TRBJ2-2, reads DSGVTQTPKHLITATGQRVTLRCSPRSGDLSVYWYQQSLDQGLQFLIQYYNGEERAKGNILERFSAQQFPDLHSELNLSSLELGDSALYFCASSQRGGADTGELFFGEGSRLTVL.

This clone was seen more than once but under ten times. The chain uses TRBV19 and TRBJ1-6, with TRBD1 as a possible D gene (5 bases). Germline assignment: CDR1 LNHDA and CDR2 SQIVND (reference sequence). CDR3 length: 15 residues. V lost 7 bases, J lost 8 bases, and 18 bases lay in between. Here the CDR3 DNA reads TGTGCCAGTAACATCGGAGGGGTTGGTGATTCACCCCTCCACTTT. Encoded protein: CASNIGGVGDSPLHF.

This clone has only one observation. The rearrangement uses TRBV19 and TRBJ1-3; D perhaps matches TRBD1 (6 bases). The CDR3 has 15 residues. Trimming removed 7 bases from V and 3 bases from J, with 16 bases in between. CDR1 is LNHDA and CDR2 is SQIVND in the germline V gene (reference sequence). CDR3 in DNA: TGTGCCAGTATGGCGGGGGGCAGCGGTGGAAACACCATATATTTT. Protein product: CASMAGGSGGNTIYF.

V is TRBV25-1 and J is TRBJ1-1; D is unresolved. This CDR3 region has 14 residues. Per germline, CDR1 MGHDK and CDR2 SYGVNS. V gave up 6 bases and J gave up 6 bases, with 17 bases separating them. Here the CDR3 reads CASRGGGGGPEAFF. DNA of the CDR3: TGTGCCAGCAGGGGTGGAGGAGGCGGGCCTGAAGCTTTCTTT.

As regards this clone: It is unclear where the CDR3 begins or ends on the DNA, so no DNA is shown, and the CDR3 is as TCRdb lists it. The rearrangement uses TRBV7-2 and TRBJ1-1; the D call TRBD1 from the table was never checked on the DNA. Inclusive of both ends, the CDR3 amounts to 14 amino acids. The germline V gene has CDR1 SGHTA and CDR2 FQGNSA. CDR3 protein: CASSFLAGNTEAFF.

The chain's CDR3 is CASSQGRGGTETQYF. The DNA of the CDR3 is TGTGCCAGCAGTCAAGGGCGAGGGGGCACGGAGACCCAGTACTTC. V gene TRBV7-8 combines with J gene TRBJ2-5; 7 bases line up with TRBD1. V was pared by 6 bases and J by 5 bases, with 12 bases of the junction left unmatched. CDR1 is SGHVS, CDR2 FQNEAQ, per germline. The CDR3 spans 15 residues.

Only a few counts were recorded for this clone. The chain carries TRBV7-9 and TRBJ2-7; D possibly corresponds to TRBD1 (6 bases). Trimming pared 5 bases from V and 0 bases from J, leaving 14 bases between. The CDR3 extends over 15 amino acids. Germline values: CDR1 SEHNR, CDR2 FQNEAQ (reference sequence). Here the CDR3 reads CASSTGTPISYEQYF. The CDR3 nucleotides read TGTGCCAGCAGCACCGGGACACCGATCTCCTACGAGCAGTACTTC.

The V call is TRBV6-6, the J call TRBJ1-5; D uncertain. The length of the CDR3 is 12 residues. V lost 7 bases and J 4 bases, leaving 8 bases between the germline ends. Germline lookup yields CDR1 MNHNY and CDR2 SVGAGI (reference sequence). DNA for the CDR3: TGTGCCAGCACCCGAGGGAATCAGCCCCAGCATTTT. This encodes CASTRGNQPQHF.

The V gene is TRBV29-1, the J gene TRBJ1-1; 7 positions agree with TRBD1. The germline gives CDR1 SQVTM, CDR2 ANQGSEA. The junction had 11 bases not matched to a gene; V was cut back by 7 bases and J by 6 bases. This CDR3 region has 13 residues. CDR3 DNA sequence: TGCAGCGGAAACAGGGGATGGGACGCTGAAGCTTTCTTT. Translating gives CSGNRGWDAEAFF.